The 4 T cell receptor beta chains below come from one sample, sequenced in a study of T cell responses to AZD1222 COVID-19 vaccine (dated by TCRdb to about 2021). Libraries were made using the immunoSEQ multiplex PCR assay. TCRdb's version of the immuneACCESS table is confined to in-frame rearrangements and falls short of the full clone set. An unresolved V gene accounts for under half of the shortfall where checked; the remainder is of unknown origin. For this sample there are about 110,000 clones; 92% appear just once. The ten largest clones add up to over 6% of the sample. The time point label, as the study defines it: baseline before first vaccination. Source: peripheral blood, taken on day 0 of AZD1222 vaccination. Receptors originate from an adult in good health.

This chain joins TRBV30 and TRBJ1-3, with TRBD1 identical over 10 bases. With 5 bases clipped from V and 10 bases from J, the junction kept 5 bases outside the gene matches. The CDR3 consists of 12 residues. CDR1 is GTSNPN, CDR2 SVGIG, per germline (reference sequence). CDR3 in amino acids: CAWDDRGLTIYF. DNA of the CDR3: TGTGCCTGGGATGACAGGGGGCTAACCATATATTTT.

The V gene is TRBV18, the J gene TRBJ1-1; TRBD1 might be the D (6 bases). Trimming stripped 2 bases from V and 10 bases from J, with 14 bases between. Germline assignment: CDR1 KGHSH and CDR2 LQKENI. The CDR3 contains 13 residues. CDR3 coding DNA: TGTGCCAGCTCACCAAGTGGACAGTCTGGAGCTTTCTTT. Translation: CASSPSGQSGAFF.

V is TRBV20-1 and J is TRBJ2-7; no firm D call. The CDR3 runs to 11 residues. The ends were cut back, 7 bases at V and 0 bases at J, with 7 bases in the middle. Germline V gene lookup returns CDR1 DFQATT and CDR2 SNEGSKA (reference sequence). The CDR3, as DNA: TGCAGTGAAGGGTCCTCCTACGAGCAGTACTTC. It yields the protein CSEGSSYEQYF.

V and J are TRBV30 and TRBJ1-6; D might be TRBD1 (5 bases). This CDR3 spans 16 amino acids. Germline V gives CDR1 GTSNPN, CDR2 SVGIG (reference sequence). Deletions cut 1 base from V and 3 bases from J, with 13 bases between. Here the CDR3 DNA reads TGTGCCTGGAGTGGGGGGGGTAGTTACTATAATTCACCCCTCCACTTT. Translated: CAWSGGGSYYNSPLHF.